This T cell receptor beta chain was recorded in a study of Graves' ophthalmopathy and Graves' hyperthyroidism. Amplified TCR beta CDR3 regions were obtained using RNA transcripts as template. The authors performed first-round RT-PCR with HTBI primers and then a second-round multiplex PCR. TCRdb fed the multiplex PCR reads into MiXCR, producing one record per CDR3 protein. The table lists around 1.1 million distinct CDR3 sequences, 35% to 45% of them singletons. 9 amino acids form the CDR3, both terminal residues included. CDR1 SGHDN and CDR2 FVKESK come from the germline V gene. Note on this clonotype: This CDR3 fails to terminate in the conserved phenylalanine or tryptophan, so it likely reflects a read error. The DNA is omitted, as the CDR3 cannot be located on it reliably, and the CDR3 follows TCRdb's listing.

Sequencing was done on a sample of peripheral blood or thyroid tissue (not recorded which). The chain is built from TRBV14 and TRBJ1-3; the table's D call of TRBD1 was not tested on the DNA. The clonotype was recovered from an adult man with Graves' hyperthyroidism. Here the CDR3 reads CASSQESRG.